The TCR beta chain under discussion was sequenced for a study of blood T cell repertoires in COVID-19. In the study overall: Specimens from acute and convalescent COVID-19 originated in the United States, Italy and Spain. T cells, B-cell-depleted T cells, or PBMCs supplied cDNA or gDNA.

This clone came up once. How the authors handled the data: Reference gene primer amplification in the assay estimated nucleated cell counts. Sequencing was performed with immunoSEQ multiplex PCR; in TCRdb, only in-frame clones are kept and a portion is missing. The V and J calls and the clone size are those of that table, but D and trimming were determined from the DNA. The data show 130,000 to 150,000 clones, approximately 87% seen once. The source material was peripheral blood. The TCR was taken from a woman between 45 and 60 years old with active or convalescent COVID-19.

The CDR3 DNA follows: TGTGCCATTGCTGGACAGGGGGCTAATGAAAAACTGTTTTTT. Translated, it gives CAIAGQGANEKLFF. V is TRBV10-3 and J is TRBJ1-4, with 10 bases aligning to TRBD1. Unmatched junction bases numbered 4, after V lost 9 bases and J lost 3 bases. The CDR3 extends over 14 amino acids. Germline loops: CDR1 ENHRY, CDR2 SYGVKD.